This T cell receptor beta chain is drawn from a study of T cells and Merkel cell carcinoma outcomes. Remarks on this clone: Its antigen remains unidentified.

Findings and caveats of the study: In Merkel cell carcinoma, repertoire and T-cell density reportedly predicted outcomes.

The table came from immunoSEQ multiplex PCR; TCRdb's copy has only in-frame clones and leaves some out. The table includes 9,000 to 15,000 clones, just under 97% detected once. The junction had 3 bases not matched to a gene; V was cut back by 1 base and J by 5 bases. The CDR3 contains 14 residues. CDR1 and CDR2 from the germline V gene are SGHVS and FNYEAQ. This receptor was taken from a human donor with Merkel cell carcinoma. Sequencing was carried out using tumor tissue from Merkel cell carcinoma. This chain joins TRBV7-6 and TRBJ1-1; 8 bases agree with TRBD1. Here the CDR3 DNA reads TGTGCCAGCAGCTTAGGGACAGGGTTTACTGAAGCTTTCTTT. Translated: CASSLGTGFTEAFF.